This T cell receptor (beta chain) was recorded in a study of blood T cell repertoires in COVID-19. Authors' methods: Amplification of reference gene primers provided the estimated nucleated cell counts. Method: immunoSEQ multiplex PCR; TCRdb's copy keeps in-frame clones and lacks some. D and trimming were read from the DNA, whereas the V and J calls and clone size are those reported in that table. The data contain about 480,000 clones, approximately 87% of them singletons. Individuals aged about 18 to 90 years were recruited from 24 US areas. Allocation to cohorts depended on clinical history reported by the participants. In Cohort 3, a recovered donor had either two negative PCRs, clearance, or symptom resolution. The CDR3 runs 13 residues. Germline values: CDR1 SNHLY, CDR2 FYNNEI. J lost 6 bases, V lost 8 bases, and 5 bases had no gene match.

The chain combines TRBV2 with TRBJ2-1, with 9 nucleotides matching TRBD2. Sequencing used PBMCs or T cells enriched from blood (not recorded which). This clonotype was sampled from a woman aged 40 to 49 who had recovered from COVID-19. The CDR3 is CASGAGGVNEQFF. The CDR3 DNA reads TGTGCCAGCGGAGCGGGAGGTGTCAATGAGCAGTTCTTC. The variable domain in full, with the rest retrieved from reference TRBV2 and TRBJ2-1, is EPEVTQTPSHQVTQMGQEVILRCVPISNHLYFYWYRQILGQKVEFLVSFYNNEISEKSEIFDDQFSVERPDGSNFTLKIRSTKLEDSAMYFCASGAGGVNEQFFGPGTRLTVL.